The sequence of this T cell receptor beta chain was determined in a study of blood T cell repertoires in COVID-19. The study recruited people aged about 18 to 90 years across roughly 23 US areas. Donors in Cohort 3 who had recovered were those with two negative PCRs, healthcare professional clearance, or resolution of their symptoms. As processed by the authors: Reference gene primer amplification gave estimated nucleated cell counts. Sequenced by immunoSEQ multiplex PCR; TCRdb stores in-frame clones only, minus some. The V and J calls and clone size were taken over from that table, and D and trimming were inferred from the DNA. This sample has roughly 300,000 clones, with approximately 87% found just once. The clonotype originates from a young woman who had recovered from COVID-19. Specimen: PBMCs or T cells enriched from blood (not recorded which).

CDR3 protein: CASSKTGTARTKETQYF. The CDR3 DNA sequence: TGTGCCAGCAGCAAAACGGGGACAGCACGAACTAAAGAGACCCAGTACTTC. V gene TRBV21-1 combines with J gene TRBJ2-5; TRBD1 is the table's D call, not checked against the DNA. TRBV21-1 is tagged as a pseudogene. The CDR3 has 17 amino acids.